The clone carrying this TCR beta chain has a count of ten or more. The target antigen is unknown. The cohort's ophthalmopathy patients, a group with duration under 3 months, had a Clinical Activity Score of at least 3 and a NOSPECS grade of at least 4. Reasons for excluding patients were uncontrolled infection, other autoimmune disease, pregnancy or lactation. The PBMCs had their origin in 7.5 to 10 ml of fresh peripheral blood. This specimen belongs to a study of T cells in Graves' hyperthyroidism and ophthalmopathy. Study findings and constraints: By a 13 V-J model, ophthalmopathy was set apart from stable hyperthyroidism.

TCR beta CDR3 sequences were amplified from RNA transcripts. First-round RT-PCR targeting the TCR CDR3 was performed with the HTBI primer set. TCRdb reprocessed the multiplex PCR reads via MiXCR and lists one record per CDR3 protein. In the table there are 400,000 to 600,000 distinct CDR3 sequences, about 16% of which are singletons. The sample consisted of blood. The TCR sequence derives from a woman aged 25-40 years with Graves' ophthalmopathy.

CDR3 bases: TGTGCCAGCAGCTTCGACGGAGACCAAGAGACCCAGTACTTC. Translated, it gives CASSFDGDQETQYF. V is TRBV11-3 and J is TRBJ2-5, with unresolved D. CDR1 is SGHNT and CDR2 is YENEEA in the germline V gene. V dropped 3 bases and J dropped 0 bases, with 8 bases sitting between them. The CDR3 is 14 residues long.